What follows describes a single T cell receptor beta chain. The primer mix had 60 Vbeta and 13 Jbeta primers. Study processing details: Roughly 10 million shared chains were among about 80 million unique TCR beta chains counted in a later analysis. TCRdb's copy holds only in-frame clones and misses some; the assay was immunoSEQ multiplex PCR. The V and J calls and clone size come from that table; D and trimming were worked out from the DNA. The repertoire holds under 200,000 clones, approximately 81% seen once, with roughly 2.1% in the top ten. This sample was taken from a study of cytomegalovirus exposure and HLA in healthy donors. Trimming removed 2 bases from V and 3 bases from J, with 7 bases in between. The CDR3 loop spans 13 amino acids. Germline V CDR1 and CDR2: LNHDA, SQIVND (reference sequence).

The sample consisted of PBMCs. The receptor was isolated from a man between 18 and 35 years old in good health and CMV-seronegative. V and J are TRBV19 and TRBJ1-2; maybe TRBD1 (5 bases). The CDR3 loop reads CASSIQGDYGYTF. The CDR3 DNA follows: TGTGCCAGTAGTATACAGGGTGACTATGGCTACACCTTC.